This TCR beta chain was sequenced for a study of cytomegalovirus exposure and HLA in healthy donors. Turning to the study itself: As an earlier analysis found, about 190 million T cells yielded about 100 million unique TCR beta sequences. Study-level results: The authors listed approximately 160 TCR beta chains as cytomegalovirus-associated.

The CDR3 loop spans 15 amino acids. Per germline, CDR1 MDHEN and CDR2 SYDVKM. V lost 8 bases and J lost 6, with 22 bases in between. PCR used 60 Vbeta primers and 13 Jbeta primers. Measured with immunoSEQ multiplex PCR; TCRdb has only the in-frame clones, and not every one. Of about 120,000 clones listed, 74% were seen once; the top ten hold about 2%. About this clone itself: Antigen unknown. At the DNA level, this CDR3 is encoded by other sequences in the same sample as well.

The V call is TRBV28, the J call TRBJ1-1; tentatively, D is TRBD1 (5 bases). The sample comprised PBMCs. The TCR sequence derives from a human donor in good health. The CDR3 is CASLGGSGRGSEAFF. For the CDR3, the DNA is TGTGCCAGCCTTGGAGGCTCAGGGAGGGGTTCTGAAGCTTTCTTT. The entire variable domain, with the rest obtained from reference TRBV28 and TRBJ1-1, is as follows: DVKVTQSSRYLVKRTGEKVFLECVQDMDHENMFWYRQDPGLGLRLIYFSYDVKMKEKGDIPEGYSVSREKKERFSLILESASTNQTSMYLCASLGGSGRGSEAFFGQGTRLTVV.